What follows describes a single T cell receptor beta chain. Its matching antigen is unknown. This sample is part of a study of response to subunit inactivated influenza vaccine. Study results and limitations: That few new T cells are recruited by each seasonal influenza vaccination was the authors' suggestion.

MiXCR, run by TCRdb on the RT-PCR reads, gives a single entry per CDR3 protein. The data show hundreds of thousands of distinct CDR3 sequences, with 11% seen just once and approximately 10% held by the top ten. CDR3 size: 15 residues. Germline-derived CDR1 and CDR2 are SGHTA and FQGNSA. V shed 5 bases, J shed 2 bases, and the junction held 7 bases outside the gene matches. This same sample was also taken into another study, of T cells expressing NK-cell markers. That source reports: Scientists made TCR beta cDNA using 5'RACE template switching with UMIs. In the group of eight sequenced donors, seven were HCMV-seropositive and one was seronegative. No clear determination of HCMV specificity was made for expanded NKG2C+ T cell clones.

The chain links TRBV7-2 to TRBJ2-3; 7 bases are shared with TRBD1. The material sequenced was PBMCs from blood, taken on the day of vaccination. The sequence was obtained from a man in his forties or fifties who received an inactivated influenza vaccine. The DNA of the CDR3 is TGTGCCAGCAGCCTCCCAAGGGGGCCCACAGATACGCAGTATTTT. Protein: CASSLPRGPTDTQYF.